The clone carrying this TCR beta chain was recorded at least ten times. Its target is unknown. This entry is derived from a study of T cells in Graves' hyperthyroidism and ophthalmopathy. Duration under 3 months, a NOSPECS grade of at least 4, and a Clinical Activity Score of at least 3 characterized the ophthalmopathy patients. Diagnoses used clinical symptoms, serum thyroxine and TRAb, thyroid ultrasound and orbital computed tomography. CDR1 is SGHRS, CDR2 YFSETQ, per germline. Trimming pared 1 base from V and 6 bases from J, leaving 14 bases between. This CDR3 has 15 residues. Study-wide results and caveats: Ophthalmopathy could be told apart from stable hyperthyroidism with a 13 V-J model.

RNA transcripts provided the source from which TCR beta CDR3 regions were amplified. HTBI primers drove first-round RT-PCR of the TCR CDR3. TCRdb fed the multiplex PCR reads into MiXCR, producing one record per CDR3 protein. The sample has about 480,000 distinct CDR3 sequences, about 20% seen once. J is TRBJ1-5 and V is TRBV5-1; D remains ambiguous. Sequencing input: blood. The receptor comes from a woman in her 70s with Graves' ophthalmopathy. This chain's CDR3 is CASSLSDKKGQPQHF. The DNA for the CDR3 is TGCGCCAGCAGCTTGTCAGACAAGAAGGGTCAGCCCCAGCATTTT.